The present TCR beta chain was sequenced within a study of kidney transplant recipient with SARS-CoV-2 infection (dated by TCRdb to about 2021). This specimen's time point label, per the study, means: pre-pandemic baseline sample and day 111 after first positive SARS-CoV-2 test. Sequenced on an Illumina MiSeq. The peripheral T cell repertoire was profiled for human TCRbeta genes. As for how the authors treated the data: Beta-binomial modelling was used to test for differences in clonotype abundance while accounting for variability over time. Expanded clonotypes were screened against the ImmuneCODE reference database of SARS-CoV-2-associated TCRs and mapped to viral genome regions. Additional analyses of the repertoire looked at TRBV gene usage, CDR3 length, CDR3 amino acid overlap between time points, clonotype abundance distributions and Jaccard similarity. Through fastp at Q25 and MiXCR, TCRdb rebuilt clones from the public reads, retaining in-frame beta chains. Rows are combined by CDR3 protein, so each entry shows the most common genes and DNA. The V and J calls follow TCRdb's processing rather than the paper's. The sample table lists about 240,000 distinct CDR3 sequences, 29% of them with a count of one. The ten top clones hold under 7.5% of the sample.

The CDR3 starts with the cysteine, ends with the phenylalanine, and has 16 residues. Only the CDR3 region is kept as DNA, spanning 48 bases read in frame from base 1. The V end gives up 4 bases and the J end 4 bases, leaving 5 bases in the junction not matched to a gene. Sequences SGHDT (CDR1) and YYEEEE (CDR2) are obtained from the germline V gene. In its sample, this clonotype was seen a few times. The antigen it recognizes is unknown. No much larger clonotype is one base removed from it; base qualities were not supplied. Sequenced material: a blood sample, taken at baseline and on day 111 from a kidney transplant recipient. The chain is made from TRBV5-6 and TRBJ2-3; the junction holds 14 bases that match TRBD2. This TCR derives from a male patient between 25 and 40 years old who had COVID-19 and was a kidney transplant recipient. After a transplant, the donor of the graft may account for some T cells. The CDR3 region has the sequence CASSPGTSGSADTQYF. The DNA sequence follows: TGTGCCAGCAGCCCAGGGACTAGCGGGAGTGCAGATACGCAGTATTTT.